This T cell receptor beta chain was captured by sequencing in a study of T cells in Graves' hyperthyroidism and ophthalmopathy. Researchers took RNA transcripts and amplified the TCR beta CDR3 regions from them. Carried out on the TCR CDR3, a first-round RT-PCR used the HTBI primer set. Each CDR3 protein gets one entry after TCRdb re-called the multiplex PCR reads with MiXCR. Of about 350,000 distinct CDR3 sequences in the sample, 15% to 20% were seen once. The germline V gene has CDR1 DFQATT and CDR2 SNEGSKA (reference sequence). The ends were cut back, 3 bases at V and 7 bases at J, with 7 bases in the middle. This CDR3 spans 10 amino acids. Clinicians diagnosed patients from clinical symptoms, serum thyroxine and TRAb, thyroid ultrasound and orbital computed tomography.

The V and J genes are TRBV20-1 and TRBJ2-7; no firm D call. The clonotype comes from a woman in her forties with Graves' ophthalmopathy. Source material: blood. In DNA form, the CDR3 reads TGCAGTGCTAGGGCGGTGGAGCAGTACTTC. Its translation: CSARAVEQYF.